This TCR beta chain was captured in a study of blood T cells in healthy people across ages. This clonotype was detected a few times. The use of a sample-barcoded 5' primer and a J-beta primer mix characterized a second PCR of about 7 to 12 cycles. TCRdb independently ran MiXCR on the 5' RACE reads; one entry per CDR3 protein. The data show about a million distinct CDR3 sequences, roughly two fifths seen once. The authors isolated at least 7 million PBMCs per sample. The specimen was blood. The origin of this receptor is a man younger than 30 in good health.

The CDR3 spells CASSPVSDRRFSTDTQYF. CDR3 sequence (DNA): TGTGCCAGCAGCCCGGTGTCAGACAGAAGATTTAGCACAGATACGCAGTATTTT. The chain carries TRBV5-6 and TRBJ2-3; weak D call: TRBD1 (5 bases). CDR1 and CDR2 (germline): SGHDT, YYEEEE. The V and J ends lost 4 bases and 0 bases respectively, with 21 bases between them. This CDR3 contains 18 residues.